Following are 24 T cell receptor beta chains from one sample sequenced in a study of early T cells in non-severe SARS-CoV-2 infection. MiXCR was run by TCRdb on the 5' RACE reads, yielding one entry per CDR3 protein. Here the sample spans about 60,000 distinct CDR3 sequences, roughly 10% being singletons. The sequenced sample consisted of whole blood. Source of these receptors: an adult who was a healthcare worker with PCR-confirmed SARS-CoV-2 infection or an uninfected control (not recorded which).

This clonotype was seen repeatedly, ten times or more. V usage is TRBV29-1 and J usage is TRBJ2-1; D might be TRBD1 (5 bases). V was clipped by 6 bases and J by 4 bases, with 7 bases between them. CDR1 SQVTM and CDR2 ANQGSEA come from the germline V gene. The CDR3 totals 11 residues. CDR3: CSVDSYNEQFF. CDR3 sequence (DNA): TGCAGCGTCGACAGTTACAATGAGCAGTTCTTC.

This chain joins TRBV7-3 and TRBJ2-2; the D is unclear. The CDR3 contains 16 residues. With 6 bases removed from V and 3 bases from J, the gap between germline ends came to 17 bases. CDR1 and CDR2 from the germline V gene are SGHTA and FQGTGA. The CDR3 DNA reads TGTGCCAGCAGTATTACACCAAACCGGGACACCGGGGAGCTGTTTTTT. This gives the protein CASSITPNRDTGELFF.

This clonotype has a handful of counts. The junction differs from germline at one of its ends, possibly a read error. The CDR3 coding sequence is TGTGCCAGCAGCCGTACAGCCGGGGCTGAAGTTTTCTTT. This codes for CASSRTAGAEVFF. The rearrangement links TRBV7-8 to TRBJ1-1, with TRBD1 as a possible D gene (5 bases). This CDR3 has 13 residues. Looked up from germline, CDR1 is SGHVS and CDR2 is FQNEAQ. Looking up the rest from reference TRBV7-8 and TRBJ1-1 gives the full variable domain: GAGVSQSPRYKVAKRGQDVALRCDPISGHVSLFWYQQALGQGPEFLTYFQNEAQLDKSGLPSDRFFAERPEGSVSTLKIQRTQQEDSAVYLCASSRTAGAEVFFGQGTRLTVV.

This clonotype was picked up many times. Here the CDR3 reads CATSGGEFNEQFF. CDR3 nucleotide sequence: TGTGCCACATCGGGAGGGGAGTTCAATGAGCAGTTCTTC. This rearrangement joins TRBV27 to TRBJ2-1; 8 bases match TRBD2. V shed 10 bases and J 6 bases; nucleotides not matched to a gene: 8. The CDR3 consists of 13 residues. Looked up from germline, CDR1 is MNHEY and CDR2 is SMNVEV (reference sequence).

This clonotype was found a few times. The CDR3: CSARRESTPEQYF. The CDR3 bases are TGCAGTGCTAGAAGGGAGTCCACCCCTGAGCAGTACTTC. The chain carries TRBV20-1 and TRBJ2-7; possible D gene TRBD2, 5 bases. The germline V and J ends were trimmed by 2 bases and 7 bases, with 15 bases remaining between them. Per germline, CDR1 DFQATT and CDR2 SNEGSKA (reference sequence). CDR3 length equals 13 residues.

V usage is TRBV20-1 and J usage is TRBJ2-3; 10 nucleotides line up with TRBD2. Germline CDR1 and CDR2: DFQATT and SNEGSKA (reference sequence). After removal of 0 bases from V and 1 base from J, the junction contained 1 base not matched to a gene. CDR3 length: 15 residues. DNA of the CDR3: TGCAGTGCTAGAGACACTAGCGGGGGCACAGATACGCAGTATTTT. The encoded protein is CSARDTSGGTDTQYF.

This clonotype was counted a few times. The chain has TRBV20-1 and TRBJ2-1; D not resolved. The CDR3 is 13 residues long. Trimming took off 3 bases at V and 0 bases at J, with 6 bases between the two ends. Per germline, CDR1 DFQATT and CDR2 SNEGSKA (reference sequence). CDR3 amino acids: CSARADSYNEQFF. The CDR3 DNA sequence: TGCAGTGCTAGGGCGGACTCCTACAATGAGCAGTTCTTC.

This clonotype occurred many times. V and J are TRBV9 and TRBJ2-2; no clear D. The CDR3 sequence is 12 residues long. CDR1 SGDLS and CDR2 YYNGEE come from the germline V gene. Trimming took off 4 bases at V and 5 bases at J, with 6 bases between the two ends. This CDR3 reads CASSPGTGELFF. The CDR3 nucleotides read TGTGCCAGCAGCCCCGGGACCGGGGAGCTGTTTTTT. Looking up the rest from reference TRBV9 and TRBJ2-2 gives the full variable domain: DSGVTQTPKHLITATGQRVTLRCSPRSGDLSVYWYQQSLDQGLQFLIQYYNGEERAKGNILERFSAQQFPDLHSELNLSSLELGDSALYFCASSPGTGELFFGEGSRLTVL.

This clonotype was recorded a few times. The chain carries TRBV12-3 or TRBV12-4 and TRBJ2-2; 8 bases map to TRBD2. The CDR3 extends over 16 amino acids. J gave up 0 bases and V 6 bases, and 6 bases lay outside the gene matches. CDR3 in amino acids: CASRNLAGPNTGELFF. The CDR3 DNA reads as TGTGCCAGCAGGAACTTAGCGGGACCGAACACCGGGGAGCTGTTTTTT.

The chain links TRBV20-1 to TRBJ1-1; D not resolved. The CDR3 covers 12 residues. Germline V gene data show CDR1 as DFQATT and CDR2 as SNEGSKA (reference sequence). V was cut by 1 base and J by 10 bases, with 13 bases left in between. This CDR3 is CSARARVSVAFF. The CDR3 nucleotides are TGCAGTGCTAGAGCCAGAGTATCTGTAGCTTTCTTT.

This clonotype was recorded once. The chain links TRBV30 to TRBJ2-4; no definite D call. The V and J ends lost 4 bases and 0 bases respectively, with 10 bases between them. CDR1 is GTSNPN, CDR2 SVGIG, per germline (reference sequence). The CDR3 loop spans 14 amino acids. The CDR3 DNA reads as TGTGCCTGGACTAATCAGCTAGCCAAAAACATTCAGTACTTC. It translates to CAWTNQLAKNIQYF.

The V and J genes are TRBV7-3 and TRBJ2-3, with TRBD2 identical over 8 bases. The CDR3 extends over 16 amino acids. Germline CDR1 is SGHTA and CDR2 is FQGTGA. V shed 5 bases, J shed 4 bases, and the junction held 11 bases outside the gene matches. The CDR3 bases are TGTGCCAGCAGCCACCCTGACCCCGGGGGGGCAGATACGCAGTATTTT. It specifies CASSHPDPGGADTQYF.

This clonotype turned up a few times. The chain employs TRBV20-1 and TRBJ2-3; possibly TRBD2 for D (5 bases). V gave up 2 bases and J gave up 2 bases, with 11 bases separating them. Germline CDR1 and CDR2: DFQATT and SNEGSKA (reference sequence). The CDR3 covers 14 residues. The CDR3 DNA is TGCAGTGCTAGAACGTGGGAGTACACAGATACGCAGTATTTT. Protein sequence: CSARTWEYTDTQYF.

This clonotype turned up a few times. The rearrangement joins TRBV20-1 to TRBJ1-1; D call uncertain. CDR1 and CDR2 (germline): DFQATT, SNEGSKA (reference sequence). The CDR3 consists of 15 residues. Trimming pared 0 bases from V and 2 bases from J, leaving 13 bases between. The CDR3 DNA reads as TGCAGTGCTAGAGATATCGGAGCAGTAAACACTGAAGCTTTCTTT. Encoded protein: CSARDIGAVNTEAFF.

This clonotype appeared a single time. The chain joins TRBV29-1 to TRBJ2-5; D gene uncertain. The germline CDR1 and CDR2 sequences are SQVTM and ANQGSEA. The CDR3 contains 12 residues. V was shortened by 4 bases and J by 1 base, with 7 bases between the two germline ends. The CDR3 DNA follows: TGCAGCGTTGCCACGGCCCAAGAGACCCAGTACTTC. Its protein is CSVATAQETQYF.

The chain combines TRBV6-2 or TRBV6-3 with TRBJ2-1; 8 nucleotides agree with TRBD1. CDR3 length: 19 amino acids. Unmatched junction bases numbered 15, after V lost 5 bases and J lost 0 bases. CDR1 MNHEY and CDR2 SVGEGT come from the germline V gene. CDR3 sequence (DNA): TGTGCCAGCAGTAAACAGGGGGACAGACTCACCAGCTCCTACAATGAGCAGTTCTTC. Protein sequence: CASSKQGDRLTSSYNEQFF.

This clonotype was seen repeatedly, ten times or more. The chain is built from TRBV20-1 and TRBJ2-1; 12 bases align to TRBD2. V shed 0 bases, J shed 12 bases, and the junction held 3 bases outside the gene matches. Germline V gene data show CDR1 as DFQATT and CDR2 as SNEGSKA (reference sequence). The CDR3 has 13 residues. The CDR3 region has the DNA TGCAGTGCTAGAGATGGGACTAGCGGGTTGCAGTTCTTC. It yields the protein CSARDGTSGLQFF.

This clonotype was found many times. The V call is TRBV5-1, the J call TRBJ2-7; D is perhaps TRBD1 (6 bases). Germline CDR1 SGHRS, CDR2 YFSETQ. This CDR3 region has 15 residues. Trimming removed 0 bases at V and 3 bases at J, with 13 bases between. The DNA for the CDR3 is TGCGCCAGCAGCTTGGAGACAGGACCATACTACGAGCAGTACTTC. It yields the protein CASSLETGPYYEQYF.

The chain is built from TRBV7-2 and TRBJ2-5; D gene ambiguous. The V and J ends lost 1 base and 3 bases respectively, with 6 bases between them. The CDR3 sequence is 13 residues long. CDR1 and CDR2 from the germline V gene are SGHTA and FQGNSA. The CDR3 is CASSLDQEETQYF. The DNA of the CDR3 is TGTGCCAGCAGCTTAGATCAGGAAGAGACCCAGTACTTC.

At least ten counts were recorded for this clonotype. The V and J genes are TRBV28 and TRBJ1-4; no clear D. Germline V gene sequence: CDR1 MDHEN, CDR2 SYDVKM. V was trimmed by 5 bases and J by 10 bases, leaving 11 bases between them. The CDR3 is made up of 12 amino acids. The DNA for the CDR3 is TGTGCCAGCAGTCCCTCGGACGCAAAACTGTTTTTT. It codes for CASSPSDAKLFF.

The genes are TRBV20-1 and TRBJ2-3; D uncertain. The CDR3 runs to 13 residues. Germline loops: CDR1 DFQATT, CDR2 SNEGSKA (reference sequence). V lost 6 bases to trimming and J lost 0 bases, with 10 bases between them. The CDR3 loop is CSAWGSSTDTQYF. The CDR3, as DNA: TGCAGTGCCTGGGGATCTAGCACAGATACGCAGTATTTT.

This chain connects TRBV3-1 to TRBJ1-5; the match to TRBD1 covers 11 bases. The CDR3 runs 16 residues. Germline V gene lookup returns CDR1 LGHDT and CDR2 YNNKEL (reference sequence). With V trimmed by 3 bases and J by 0 bases, 1 base remained unmatched. CDR3 sequence (DNA): TGTGCCAGCAGCCAGGGACAGGGGGTTAGCAATCAGCCCCAGCATTTT. Translated: CASSQGQGVSNQPQHF.

This clonotype has a count of ten or more. The CDR3 coding sequence is TGCAGTGCTCTGGAGTGGCCCAAAAACATTCAGTACTTC. Its translation is CSALEWPKNIQYF. This rearrangement joins TRBV20-1 to TRBJ2-4; no clear D. Trimming pared 5 bases from V and 2 bases from J, leaving 10 bases between. CDR1 and CDR2 from the germline V gene are DFQATT and SNEGSKA (reference sequence). The CDR3 covers 13 residues.

The table lists this clonotype with many counts. The rearrangement joins TRBV18 to TRBJ2-7; 12 nucleotides match TRBD2. The CDR3 loop spans 15 amino acids. V dropped 6 bases and J dropped 3; count of bases not matched to a gene: 6. CDR1 and CDR2 (germline): KGHSH, LQKENI. The CDR3 loop reads CASSPGLAGFYEQYF. The DNA for the CDR3 is TGTGCCAGCTCCCCGGGACTAGCGGGTTTCTACGAGCAGTACTTC.